The 18 T cell receptor beta chains presented below share a single source sample, sequenced in a study of T-cell memory formation after mild COVID-19. TCRdb called the 5' RACE reads again in MiXCR, with one record for every CDR3 protein. Found here are a few hundred thousand distinct CDR3 sequences, about 23% of them singletons; the top ten hold approximately 13%. Sequencing input: PBMCs or a T cell subset sorted from them (not recorded which). The receptors here all came from an adult woman who had mild COVID-19 (a few samples of this study predate the infection). Cell type and time point are not known.

This clonotype has just a few counts. This rearrangement joins TRBV19 to TRBJ1-1, with 7 bases identical to TRBD1. V lost 6 bases, J lost 4 bases, and 8 bases stayed unmatched. CDR1 LNHDA and CDR2 SQIVND come from the germline V gene (reference sequence). CDR3 length equals 14 residues. CDR3 nucleotide sequence: TGTGCCAGTAGACCGAGACAGGGCGGCACTGAAGCTTTCTTT. Protein: CASRPRQGGTEAFF.

This clonotype showed up just a few times. V gene TRBV7-2 combines with J gene TRBJ2-2, with 9 bases aligning to TRBD1. Trimming took 4 bases from V and 7 from J; bases not matched to a gene: 4. Germline-derived CDR1 and CDR2 are SGHTA and FQGNSA. This CDR3 is 14 amino acids long. In DNA form, the CDR3 reads TGTGCCAGCAGCTCGGGACAGGGAATCGGGGAGCTGTTTTTT. It is translated as CASSSGQGIGELFF.

The rearrangement uses TRBV9 and TRBJ1-1, with D perhaps TRBD1 (5 bases). CDR1 is SGDLS, CDR2 YYNGEE, per germline. V lost 0 bases to trimming and J lost 3 bases, with 12 bases between them. This CDR3 is built from 15 residues. For the CDR3, the DNA is TGTGCCAGCAGCGTAGATGGCAGAGGGGACACTGAAGCTTTCTTT. This sequence encodes CASSVDGRGDTEAFF.

V usage is TRBV6-5 and J usage is TRBJ2-1; 8 nucleotides align to TRBD2. The CDR3 runs 15 residues. In germline, CDR1 is MNHEY, CDR2 SVGAGI. Trimming removed 8 bases from V and 7 bases from J; junction bases left unmatched: 13. The CDR3 loop is CASHTTGTSFNEQFF. Here the CDR3 DNA reads TGTGCCAGCCACACAACCGGGACTAGTTTTAATGAGCAGTTCTTC.

This sequence joins TRBV29-1 and TRBJ1-2, with unresolved D. The germline CDR1 and CDR2 sequences are SQVTM and ANQGSEA. The CDR3 runs 12 residues. The V and J ends lost 8 bases and 3 bases respectively, with 13 bases between them. DNA of the CDR3: TGCAGCACACGCCAGGCCGACTATGGCTACACCTTC. It is translated as CSTRQADYGYTF.

This clonotype was seen only a few times. The chain joins TRBV7-6 to TRBJ2-5; D is undetermined. This CDR3 contains 13 residues. From germline, CDR1 is SGHVS and CDR2 FNYEAQ. The germline V and J ends were trimmed by 3 bases and 1 base, with 6 bases remaining between them. CDR3 in amino acids: CASSLGFQETQYF. CDR3 sequence (DNA): TGTGCCAGCAGCTTGGGGTTCCAAGAGACCCAGTACTTC.

The chain recombines TRBV6-1 with TRBJ2-5, with 7 bases matching TRBD1. Unmatched junction bases numbered 10, after V lost 4 bases and J lost 5 bases. Germline lookup yields CDR1 MNHNS and CDR2 SASEGT. The CDR3 is made up of 15 amino acids. The CDR3 reads CASSGDRVKRETQYF. DNA of the CDR3: TGTGCCAGCAGTGGTGACAGGGTTAAGCGGGAGACCCAGTACTTC.

The sample holds a few counts of this clonotype. The chain links TRBV19 to TRBJ1-2; maybe TRBD1 (5 bases). This CDR3 spans 14 amino acids. The germline V and J ends were trimmed by 3 bases and 5 bases, with 13 bases remaining between them. Germline lookup yields CDR1 LNHDA and CDR2 SQIVND (reference sequence). The CDR3 sequence: CASSIAPGHYGYTF. As DNA, the CDR3 is TGTGCCAGTAGTATCGCTCCAGGGCATTATGGCTACACCTTC.

Ten or more counts support this clonotype. This chain connects TRBV5-5 to TRBJ1-1; no definite D call. CDR3 length: 14 amino acids. Trimming removed 4 bases at V and 5 bases at J, with 15 bases between. Germline CDR1 reads SGHKS; CDR2 reads YYEKEE (reference sequence). Here the CDR3 reads CASSPRLSRTEAFF. Here the CDR3 DNA reads TGTGCCAGCAGCCCCCGGCTTTCGCGAACTGAAGCTTTCTTT.

V gene TRBV27 combines with J gene TRBJ1-5; no definite D call. Germline-derived CDR1 and CDR2 are MNHEY and SMNVEV (reference sequence). This CDR3 has 15 residues. V gave up 6 bases and J gave up 9 bases, with 21 bases separating them. The CDR3 nucleotides are TGTGCCAGCAGCCCCCAGACGTTGACCGTCGGGCCCCAGCATTTT. This gives the protein CASSPQTLTVGPQHF.

At least ten counts were recorded for this clonotype. The chain links TRBV12-3 or TRBV12-4 to TRBJ2-5; 8 bases fit TRBD1. The CDR3 is 15 amino acids. Trimming cost V 3 bases and J 5 bases; bases outside gene matches: 8. In nucleotides, the CDR3 is TGTGCCAGCAGTTTGGGAGACAGGGGATTCGAGACCCAGTACTTC. It is translated as CASSLGDRGFETQYF.

The CDR3 here is CASRDRRANPYEQYF. As DNA, the CDR3 is TGCGCCAGCAGGGATCGGAGGGCAAACCCTTACGAGCAGTACTTC. The chain employs TRBV5-1 and TRBJ2-7; D is perhaps TRBD2 (6 bases). The germline V gene has CDR1 SGHRS and CDR2 YFSETQ. The CDR3 has 15 residues. Between the trimmed V and J ends, which lost 5 bases and 4 bases, there was a span of 19 bases.

This clonotype was counted a few times. This chain joins TRBV12-3 or TRBV12-4 and TRBJ1-6; D ambiguous. CDR3 length: 17 residues. Trimming took 0 bases from V and 0 from J, leaving 9 bases between them. CDR3 residues: CASSLARSSSYNSPLHF. In nucleotides, the CDR3 is TGTGCCAGCAGTTTAGCGAGGAGTAGCTCCTATAATTCACCCCTCCACTTT.

This clonotype is a singleton in its sample. This chain connects TRBV2 to TRBJ1-6; possibly TRBD1 for D (6 bases). V lost 5 bases and J 9 bases, leaving 20 bases between the germline ends. This CDR3 has 16 residues. CDR1 SNHLY and CDR2 FYNNEI come from the germline V gene. CDR3 coding DNA: TGTGCCAGCAGTCCCGACAGGTCTCGGGGGGTTTCACCCCTCCACTTT. Encoded protein: CASSPDRSRGVSPLHF.

This clonotype was picked up a small number of times. This chain's CDR3 is CASSVGGLSTDTQYF. The CDR3 bases are TGTGCCAGCAGTGTTGGGGGGCTGAGCACAGATACGCAGTATTTT. The chain combines TRBV6-1 with TRBJ2-3; possibly TRBD1 or TRBD2 for D (6 bases each). The V end was cut by 4 bases, the J end by 0 bases, with 11 bases between. Germline lookup yields CDR1 MNHNS and CDR2 SASEGT. This CDR3 region has 15 residues.

The V gene is TRBV5-5, the J gene TRBJ1-2; 8 nucleotides align to TRBD1. The germline CDR1 and CDR2 sequences are SGHKS and YYEKEE (reference sequence). CDR3 length: 17 amino acids. Unmatched junction bases numbered 11, after V lost 0 bases and J lost 4 bases. The CDR3 sequence: CASSLDPPGQAIYGYTF. The CDR3 nucleotides read TGTGCCAGCAGCTTGGATCCTCCGGGACAGGCAATCTATGGCTACACCTTC.

This clonotype has just a few counts. The gene calls are TRBV5-1 and TRBJ1-1; 7 nucleotides align to TRBD1. This CDR3 region has 16 residues. Germline CDR1 SGHRS, CDR2 YFSETQ. With V trimmed by 4 bases and J by 1 base, 10 bases remained unmatched. The CDR3 sequence: CASSIPTGRTNTEAFF. CDR3 DNA: TGCGCCAGCAGCATCCCGACAGGGCGAACGAACACTGAAGCTTTCTTT.

The table lists this clonotype with a few counts. DNA for the CDR3: TGTGCCAGCAGCTTCTCCGGGACAGGGGACAATGAGCAGTTCTTC. This translates into CASSFSGTGDNEQFF. The rearrangement uses TRBV7-2 and TRBJ2-1, with 10 bases identical to TRBD1. CDR1 is SGHTA and CDR2 is FQGNSA in the germline V gene. The CDR3 consists of 15 residues. Unmatched junction bases numbered 4, after V lost 3 bases and J lost 5 bases.